This T cell receptor beta chain was retrieved from a study of blood T cell repertoires in COVID-19. In the original workflow: Cell counts per sample came from amplifying reference gene primers. This table comes from immunoSEQ multiplex PCR, and its TCRdb copy is limited to in-frame clones, with some not included. The V and J calls and clone size are taken from that table; D and trimming were inferred from the DNA. This repertoire shows approximately 300,000 clones, 90% found once; its top ten account for around 3.9%. The V segment lost 8 bases and the J segment 1 base; nucleotides outside the gene matches: 7. Germline CDR1 reads SQVTM; CDR2 reads ANQGSEA. The CDR3 is 14 residues long.

The chain has TRBV29-1 and TRBJ1-3, with 8 bases identical to TRBD1. The sample taken for sequencing was PBMCs or T cells enriched from blood (not recorded which). The clonotype comes from a woman between 25 and 40 years old who had been exposed to COVID-19. CDR3 in DNA: TGCAGCTATAGCCAGGGGGCGTCTGGAAACACCATATATTTT. Translated: CSYSQGASGNTIYF.